This T cell receptor beta chain was profiled in a study of Graves' ophthalmopathy and Graves' hyperthyroidism. This clonotype was picked up many times. CDR1 is KGHSH and CDR2 is LQKENI in the germline V gene. The V end lost 5 bases, the J end lost 1 base, and 8 bases lay between the germline ends. CDR3 size: 13 residues. The study amplified TCR beta CDR3 regions using RNA transcripts. First-round RT-PCR used HTBI primers; second-round multiplex PCR followed. TCRdb called the multiplex PCR reads again in MiXCR, with one record for every CDR3 protein. The sample contains about 210,000 distinct CDR3 sequences, just under 30% of which appear only once.

The source is a man aged 45 to 65 with Graves' ophthalmopathy. The J gene is TRBJ1-1, the V gene TRBV18; no clear D gene. Sequencing was performed on peripheral blood. The CDR3, as DNA: TGTGCCAGCTCAGGCGACGCGAACACTGAAGCTTTCTTT. This sequence encodes CASSGDANTEAFF. Full variable domain (remainder filled in from reference TRBV18 and TRBJ1-1): NAGVMQNPRHLVRRRGQEARLRCSPMKGHSHVYWYRQLPEEGLKFMVYLQKENIIDESGMPKERFSAEFPKEGPSILRIQQVVRGDSAAYFCASSGDANTEAFFGQGTRLTVV.